This section outlines one TCR beta chain sequence together with its context. Its antigen is unidentified. This specimen comes from a study of OX40 agonist ivuxolimab in advanced cancers. In the study overall: The patients received ivuxolimab by intravenous route every 2 weeks at 0.01 to 10 mg/kg. Earlier anti-PD-1, anti-PD-L1 or anti-CTLA-4 therapy was permitted; roughly 40% had received some. The study reported partial responses in three patients: one hepatocellular carcinoma, two cutaneous melanoma.

Study outcomes and limitations: The 0.1-3.0 mg/kg partial responders had among the lowest clonal expansion.

Germline V CDR1 and CDR2: SEHNR, FQNEAQ (reference sequence). This CDR3 is 15 amino acids long. J was trimmed by 3 bases and V by 1 base; bases with no gene match: 3. Only in-frame clones appear in the TCRdb table, and some are missing; sequencing was by immunoSEQ multiplex PCR. The table lists some 66,000 clones, around 89% of them singletons, with around 0.56% in the top ten. This receptor was taken from an adult with an advanced solid tumor such as melanoma, head and neck, liver or kidney cancer. This sample comprised CD4+ or CD8+ T cells sorted from blood, obtained in a trial of the OX40 agonist ivuxolimab. J is TRBJ1-2 and V is TRBV7-9; TRBD1 matches at 9 bases. CDR3 region: CASSLGTGVDYGYTF. The CDR3 DNA reads TGTGCCAGCAGCTTAGGGACAGGGGTGGACTATGGCTACACCTTC.